This TCR beta chain was sequenced for a study of vaccination and CD4 T cells after COVID-19. V was pared by 2 bases and J by 1 base, with 20 bases between. This CDR3 comprises 18 residues. The treatment here: roughly 10-day PBMC culture with coronavirus spike peptide pools or control peptides (ViraFEST assay). As for this clonotype: Its specificity is not known.

CD4+ T cells that had been cultured provided DNA sequenced with the Oncomine TCR Beta short-read assay. TCRdb itself ran the PCR reads through MiXCR, one entry per CDR3 protein. Of some 16,000 distinct CDR3 sequences in the sample, around 52% were seen once. The specimen comprised CD4+ T cells from blood, cultured in vitro, sampled before SARS-CoV-2 vaccination. The rearrangement uses TRBV23-1 and TRBJ1-1; a weak D match, TRBD1 (5 bases). TRBV23-1 is given ORF status, its function remaining uncertain. The sequence derives from a human donor who had recovered from COVID-19. This CDR3 reads CASSQTLGGMRGNTEAFF. For the CDR3, the DNA is TGCGCCAGCAGTCAAACACTCGGGGGAATGCGAGGGAACACTGAAGCTTTCTTT.